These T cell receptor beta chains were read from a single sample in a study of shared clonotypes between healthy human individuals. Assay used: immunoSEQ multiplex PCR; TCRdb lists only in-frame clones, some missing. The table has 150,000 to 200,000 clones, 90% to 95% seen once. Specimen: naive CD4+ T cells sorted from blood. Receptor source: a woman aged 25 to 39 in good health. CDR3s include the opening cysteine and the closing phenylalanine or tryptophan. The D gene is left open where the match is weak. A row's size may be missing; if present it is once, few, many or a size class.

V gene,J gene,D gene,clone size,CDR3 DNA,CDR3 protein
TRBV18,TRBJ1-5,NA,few,TGTGCCAGCTCACCAGTGGGGAATAGCAATCAGCCCCAGCATTTT,CASSPVGNSNQPQHF
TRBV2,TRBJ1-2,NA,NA,TGTGCCAGCAGTGAAGGGCCGGCATTTTCCCTTGGCTACACCTTC,CASSEGPAFSLGYTF
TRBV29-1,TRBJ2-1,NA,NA,TGCAGCGGAACCGGGACGGCGAACAATGAGCAGTTCTTC,CSGTGTANNEQFF
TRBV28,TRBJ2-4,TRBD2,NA,TGTGCCAGCAGTCCGATCCCTTGGACTAGCGGGCAGTACACTACCAAAAACATTCAGTACTTC,CASSPIPWTSGQYTTKNIQYF
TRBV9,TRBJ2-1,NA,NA,TGTGCCAGCAGCGTTTTCAGGGGGGGCGATGAGCAGTTCTTC,CASSVFRGGDEQFF
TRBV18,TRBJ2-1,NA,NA,TGTGCCAGCTCACACAGGTCAAGCTCCTACAATGAGCAGTTCTTC,CASSHRSSSYNEQFF
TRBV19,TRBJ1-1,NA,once,TGTGCCAGTAGTATTTTTGCAAGTGACAAAGAAGCTTTCTTT,CASSIFASDKEAFF
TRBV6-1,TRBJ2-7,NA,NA,TGTGCCAGCAGTGAGGTCAGGGGCACCCTCGAGCAGTACTTC,CASSEVRGTLEQYF
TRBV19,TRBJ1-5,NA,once,TGTGCCAGTAGTGGGTCAACCCGCAATCAGCCCCAGCATTTT,CASSGSTRNQPQHF
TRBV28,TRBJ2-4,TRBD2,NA,TGTGCCAGCAGTTCCCCCTCCGAGCGGGAGATGGGAAACATTCAGTACTTC,CASSSPSEREMGNIQYF
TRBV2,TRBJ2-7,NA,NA,TGTGCCAGCAGTGAAGCCTCCAGCTCCTACGAGCAGTACTTC,CASSEASSSYEQYF
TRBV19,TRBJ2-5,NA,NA,TGTGCCAGTAGTATAGATCTCTCCGTTGTTCAAGAGACCCAGTACTTC,CASSIDLSVVQETQYF
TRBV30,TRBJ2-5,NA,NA,TGTGCCTGGAGTGTACGGCTGGGTGAGGGGTTGTTGTCCCAGTACTTC,CAWSVRLGEGLLSQYF
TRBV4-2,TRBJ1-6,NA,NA,TGTGCCAGCAGCGTATGGGGTTCACCCCTCCACTTT,CASSVWGSPLHF
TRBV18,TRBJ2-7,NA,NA,TGTGCCAGCTCACCACCGTCGTTACTGGCCTACGAGCAGTACTTC,CASSPPSLLAYEQYF
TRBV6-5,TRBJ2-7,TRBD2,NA,TGTGCCAGCAGTAAGGGACTAGCGGGAGAATACGAGCAGTACTTC,CASSKGLAGEYEQYF
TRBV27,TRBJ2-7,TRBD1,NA,TGTGCCAGCAGCCGGGACAGCTCCTACGAGCAGTACTTC,CASSRDSSYEQYF
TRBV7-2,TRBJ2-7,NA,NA,TGTGCCAGCAGCTCCGGGACGTTCTACGAGCAGTACTTC,CASSSGTFYEQYF
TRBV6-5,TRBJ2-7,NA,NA,TGTGCCAGCAGTCCCCTACTGAGCTCCTACGAGCAGTACTTC,CASSPLLSSYEQYF
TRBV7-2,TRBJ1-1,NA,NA,TGTGCCAGCAGTTATGGGGGCGTGGGGGGCACTGAAGCTTTCTTT,CASSYGGVGGTEAFF
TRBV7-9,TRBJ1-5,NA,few,TGTGCCAGCAGCTACGACAGAAATCAGCCCCAGCATTTT,CASSYDRNQPQHF
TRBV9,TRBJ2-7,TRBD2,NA,TGTGCCAGCAGCCCCTACCCACTAGCGGGATTGGCCTACGAGCAGTACTTC,CASSPYPLAGLAYEQYF
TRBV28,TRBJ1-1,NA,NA,TGTGCCAGCAGCCCCGGGGACCTTACAGTAGCTTTCTTT,CASSPGDLTVAFF
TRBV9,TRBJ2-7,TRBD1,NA,TGTGCCAGCAGCGTAGGGACAGGGACCTACGAGCAGTACTTC,CASSVGTGTYEQYF
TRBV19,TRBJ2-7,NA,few,TGTGCCAGTAGTCATAGGACGGCTTACGAGCAGTACTTC,CASSHRTAYEQYF
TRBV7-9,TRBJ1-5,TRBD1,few,TGTGCCAGCAGCCAGACAGGGTTCAATCAGCCCCAGCATTTT,CASSQTGFNQPQHF
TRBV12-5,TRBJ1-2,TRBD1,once,TGTGCTAGTGGTTTGGTACTGGGGTACAGGGGCCGAAACTATGGCTACACCTTC,CASGLVLGYRGRNYGYTF
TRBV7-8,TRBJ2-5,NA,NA,TGTGCCAGCAGCTTCACAGACGGAGAGACCCAGTACTTC,CASSFTDGETQYF
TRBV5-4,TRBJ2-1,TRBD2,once,TGTGCCAGCAGCCCGGAGCGGACGGGAGGGAACAATGAGCAGTTCTTC,CASSPERTGGNNEQFF